This TCR beta chain was profiled in a study of cytomegalovirus exposure and HLA in healthy donors. Findings of the study overall: Rare TCR sequences predominated, though certain public TCRs were found in many donors.

The CDR3 is made up of 14 amino acids. In germline, CDR1 is SGHTA, CDR2 FQGNSA. With 4 bases clipped from V and 2 bases from J, the junction kept 5 bases outside the gene matches. Donors were drawn from the approximately 120-subject validation cohort, separate from the approximately 700-subject first cohort. Profiled with immunoSEQ multiplex PCR; TCRdb holds only in-frame clones, not every one. Seen here are more than 85,000 clones, about 95% observed once, and the top ten hold roughly 0.9%. The sample holds one count of this clone. Its antigen is unknown. The clonotype comes from a woman aged 18-35 years in good health and CMV-seronegative. Sequencing was performed on PBMCs. The V call is TRBV7-2, the J call TRBJ2-7; 7 nucleotides line up with TRBD1. CDR3 sequence reads: CASSSTGLTYEQYF. DNA of the CDR3: TGTGCCAGCAGCTCGACAGGGCTCACCTACGAGCAGTACTTC.